This paragraph covers one TCR beta chain sequence. This sample stems from a study of Graves' ophthalmopathy and Graves' hyperthyroidism. TCR beta CDR3 amplification used RNA transcripts. The workflow started with a first-round RT-PCR run with HTBI primers and then moved on to a second-round multiplex PCR. Each CDR3 protein gets one entry after TCRdb re-called the multiplex PCR reads with MiXCR. The sample includes about 640,000 distinct CDR3 sequences, about 41% of them seen just once. The V gene's germline CDR1 is SGHVT and CDR2 SQSDAQ. The CDR3 is 14 amino acids. Deletions cut 4 bases from V and 1 base from J, with 10 bases between.

The sequenced sample was peripheral blood. This TCR was sampled from an adult man with Graves' ophthalmopathy. The chain links TRBV7-4 to TRBJ2-5; a possible D gene is TRBD1 (6 bases). CDR3 protein: CASSYGTTQETQYF. CDR3 in DNA: TGTGCCAGCAGCTACGGGACAACCCAAGAGACCCAGTACTTC.